This TCR beta chain was captured in a study of cytomegalovirus exposure and HLA in healthy donors. Study-level findings and limits: Several of the most significant clusters were apparently associated with common viral pathogens in a later analysis. At a 0.05 false discovery rate, a later analysis found 18,000 or so TCR beta sequences to be associated with HLA alleles.

The CDR3 spans 15 residues. Per germline, CDR1 SGHRS and CDR2 YFSETQ. V lost 0 bases and J lost 2; bases outside the gene matches: 5. As to this clone: No antigen is known for it.

The PCR was carried out with 60 Vbeta primers and 13 Jbeta primers. Data came from immunoSEQ multiplex PCR; TCRdb stores just in-frame clones and leaves some out. Among some 170,000 clones listed, 72% were seen once. The clonotype originates from a human donor in good health. The sequencing sample was made of PBMCs. This chain uses TRBV5-1 with TRBJ2-7, with 7 bases identical to TRBD2. CDR3 in amino acids: CASSLAPAGTYEQYF. CDR3 DNA: TGCGCCAGCAGCTTGGCCCCAGCGGGGACCTACGAGCAGTACTTC. Using reference TRBV5-1 and TRBJ2-7 for the parts outside the CDR3, the full variable domain is KAGVTQTPRYLIKTRGQQVTLSCSPISGHRSVSWYQQTPGQGLQFLFEYFSETQRNKGNFPGRFSGRQFSNSRSEMNVSTLELGDSALYLCASSLAPAGTYEQYFGPGTRLTVT.